This T cell receptor beta chain emerged from a study of OX40 agonist ivuxolimab in advanced cancers. Regarding the research as a whole: Ivuxolimab, which targeted the costimulatory receptor OX40 (CD134), was an agonistic, fully human IgG2 monoclonal antibody. Intravenous ivuxolimab was administered to patients every 2 weeks at six dose levels: 0.01, 0.1, 0.3, 1.5, 3 and 10 mg/kg. Of the approximately 50 patients in dose escalation, approximately 20 had hepatocellular carcinoma, some 15 had melanoma, 9 had renal cell carcinoma and 9 had head and neck cancer. In the dose-escalation cohort, 82.7% of patients were male, and the mean age was approximately 60 years with a range of roughly 23 to 79. Prior anti-PD-1, anti-PD-L1 or anti-CTLA-4 therapy was permitted, and checkpoint inhibitors had been received by about 37% of dose-escalation patients. Partial responses occurred in three dose-escalation patients, of whom one had hepatocellular carcinoma and two had cutaneous melanoma. The point of sequencing TCRbeta in the periphery was to test whether ivuxolimab changed TCR sequence diversity and drove clonal T-cell expansion. The paper covers the monotherapy dose-escalation part of the phase I ivuxolimab trial, which included N of about 50 patients.

To sequence the TCRbeta CDR3 region, genomic DNA was isolated from the sorted cells. TCRbeta CDR3 regions were sequenced using the immunoSEQ Assay. This immuneACCESS table, as held by TCRdb, lists in-frame sequences with V and J called but not all clones. Of the missing ones, under half trace to an unresolved V gene in checked studies; the others have no known cause. Here the sample has over 45,000 clones; approximately 85% occur a single time. The ten biggest clones cover roughly 3.3% of the sample. Results and caveats for the whole study, not just this receptor: Which antigens the clonally expanded peripheral T cells were specific for was not determined. In partial responders in the 0.1-3.0 mg/kg groups, normalized peripheral clonal expansion was found to be among the lowest, especially among CD8+ T cells. At doses of 0.1 to 3.0 mg/kg, clonal expansion of both CD4+ and CD8+ blood T cells was observed from baseline to week 6. Low levels of normalized T-cell clonal expansion were also seen in some patients who did not respond. After ivuxolimab, expanded clones were on average more numerous among CD8+ T cells than among CD4+ T cells.

Patients with a history of autoimmune disease or receiving systemic immunosuppression were excluded from the trial. Peripheral blood for TCR sequencing was collected from all dose cohorts at baseline, on cycle 4 day 1, and on cycle 7 day 1. The samples were taken from a phase I, first-in-human, multicenter, open-label dose-escalation trial of ivuxolimab. The trial enrolled adults with locally advanced or metastatic head and neck squamous cell, hepatocellular, melanoma or renal cell carcinoma. Before TCR sequencing, CD4+ T cells and CD8+ T cells were sorted from peripheral blood as separate populations. In the case of this clone: It lacks a known antigen. Per-base qualities were not stored, and no clone one base away is much larger.

The sequence came from an adult with an advanced solid tumor such as melanoma, head and neck, liver or kidney cancer. The sample in question was CD4+ or CD8+ T cells sorted from blood, obtained in a trial of the OX40 agonist ivuxolimab.

The CDR3 region has the sequence CASSWDSRYTEAFF. The sequence in DNA is TGTGCCAGCAGCTGGGACAGTCGGTACACTGAAGCTTTCTTT. The chain is assembled from TRBV28 and TRBJ1-1; TRBD1 lines up with 7 middle nucleotides. Germline trimming amounts to 6 bases on V and 3 bases on J, with 7 as the count of junction bases outside the gene matches. The CDR3 starts with the cysteine, ends with the phenylalanine, and has 14 residues. The only DNA kept is the CDR3, 42 bases in frame from the first base. The germline V gene encodes CDR1 MDHEN and CDR2 SYDVKM. Beyond the CDR3, the reference TRBV28 and TRBJ1-1 genes provide the residues; the full variable domain reads: DVKVTQSSRYLVKRTGEKVFLECVQDMDHENMFWYRQDPGLGLRLIYFSYDVKMKEKGDIPEGYSVSREKKERFSLILESASTNQTSMYLCASSWDSRYTEAFFGQGTRLTVV.